The next 25 T cell receptor beta chains were all read from a single sample in a study of response to subunit inactivated influenza vaccine (dated by TCRdb to between 2017 and 2018). Library preparation used RT-PCR. Sequencing relied on an Illumina HiSeq 2500. TCRdb handled the public reads itself, with Q25 trimming in fastp and clone calling in MiXCR, and kept productive beta chains. Entries that share a CDR3 protein sequence are merged under the most common genes and DNA. This sample holds hundreds of thousands of distinct CDR3 sequences; approximately 15% were observed only once. 6.5% to 8.5% of the sample belongs to the ten largest clones. The source was PBMCs from blood, collected roughly 2 weeks before vaccination. These receptors all stem from a man between 45 and 60 years old who received an inactivated influenza vaccine. Donor details come from another sample of the same person, matched by shared clones.

A few counts support this clonotype. The chain couples TRBV7-2 to TRBJ1-1; the D is unclear. The CDR3 spans 13 residues. V was clipped by 6 bases and J by 5 bases, with 13 bases between them. Germline V gene data show CDR1 as SGHTA and CDR2 as FQGNSA. The DNA of the CDR3 is TGTGCCAGCAGGGGCCTCCTGGGGACTGAAGCTTTCTTT. It yields the protein CASRGLLGTEAFF.

The V gene is TRBV5-1, the J gene TRBJ2-5; 9 bases are a match to TRBD1. Per the germline V gene, CDR1 is SGHRS and CDR2 is YFSETQ. The CDR3 consists of 16 residues. The V segment lost 4 bases and the J segment 4 bases; nucleotides outside the gene matches: 11. The CDR3 loop reads CASSTRGQGSGETQYF. Written as DNA, the CDR3 is TGCGCCAGCAGCACCCGAGGACAGGGGTCAGGAGAGACCCAGTACTTC.

The V call is TRBV7-9, the J call TRBJ2-7, with unresolved D. V was shortened by 2 bases and J by 2 bases, with 10 bases between the two germline ends. The CDR3 sequence is 14 residues long. CDR1 is SEHNR and CDR2 is FQNEAQ in the germline V gene (reference sequence). The CDR3 loop is CASSLSDRPYEQYF. The CDR3 DNA is TGTGCCAGCAGCTTATCTGACCGACCCTACGAGCAGTACTTC.

This chain links TRBV6-2 or TRBV6-3 with TRBJ1-1; D uncertain. Trimming removed 6 bases from V and 1 base from J, with 12 bases in between. CDR1 and CDR2 from the germline V gene are MNHEY and SVGEGT. CDR3 length equals 14 residues. This chain's CDR3 is CASSHTVENTEAFF. Here the CDR3 DNA reads TGTGCCAGCAGCCACACCGTGGAGAACACTGAAGCTTTCTTT.

This clonotype has only a few counts. V usage is TRBV6-1 and J usage is TRBJ2-7; tentatively, D is TRBD2 (6 bases). V lost 6 bases to trimming and J lost 0 bases, with 18 bases between them. In germline, CDR1 is MNHNS, CDR2 SASEGT. The CDR3 loop spans 16 amino acids. The DNA for the CDR3 is TGTGCCAGCAGCCTCGGAGGGCAGGCCTTCTCCTACGAGCAGTACTTC. Amino acids: CASSLGGQAFSYEQYF.

This clonotype was detected a few times. The chain employs TRBV15 and TRBJ2-5, with D hard to call. From germline, CDR1 is LNHNV and CDR2 YYDKDF (reference sequence). V dropped 5 bases and J dropped 2 bases, with 9 bases sitting between them. The CDR3 spans 13 residues. In nucleotides, the CDR3 is TGTGCCACCAGCCGAGCAGCACAAGAGACCCAGTACTTC. It codes for CATSRAAQETQYF.

In its sample, this clonotype was seen a few times. V and J are TRBV20-1 and TRBJ2-2; 10 positions agree with TRBD2. J was trimmed by 3 bases and V by 0 bases; bases with no gene match: 4. This CDR3 contains 16 residues. Germline lookup yields CDR1 DFQATT and CDR2 SNEGSKA (reference sequence). CDR3 loop: CSARDIAGGYTGELFF. In DNA, the CDR3 is TGCAGTGCTAGAGATATAGCGGGAGGATACACCGGGGAGCTGTTTTTT.

The rearrangement uses TRBV7-9 and TRBJ2-1; D remains unclear. The length of the CDR3 is 11 residues. CDR1 is SEHNR, CDR2 FQNEAQ, per germline (reference sequence). V lost 4 bases to trimming and J lost 6 bases, with 4 bases between them. The DNA of the CDR3 is TGTGCCAGCAGCTCCGCCAATGAGCAGTTCTTC. Translated, it gives CASSSANEQFF.

This clonotype was picked up many times. V is TRBV5-1 and J is TRBJ2-7, with a weak D call TRBD1 (6 bases). This CDR3 region has 14 residues. The V end lost 0 bases, the J end lost 4 bases, and 11 bases lay between the germline ends. The germline gives CDR1 SGHRS, CDR2 YFSETQ. The CDR3 nucleotides are TGCGCCAGCAGCTTGGGAGCAGGGGTTTACGAGCAGTACTTC. Its translation is CASSLGAGVYEQYF.

The chain carries TRBV5-6 and TRBJ2-7; TRBD1 matches at 8 bases. The CDR3 length is 15 residues. The V and J ends lost 2 bases and 3 bases, in that order; junction bases with no gene match: 7. Germline CDR1 and CDR2: SGHDT and YYEEEE. This CDR3 is CASSFPGQGIYEQYF. CDR3 in DNA: TGTGCCAGCAGCTTTCCCGGACAGGGTATCTACGAGCAGTACTTC.

This clonotype was detected only a few times. The chain is built from TRBV27 and TRBJ2-3; 7 bases map to TRBD2. V trimming: 5 bases; J trimming: 0 bases; junction bases outside the gene matches: 11. The CDR3 is 17 amino acids. From germline, CDR1 is MNHEY and CDR2 SMNVEV (reference sequence). The CDR3 is CASSPWGGRSSTDTQYF. CDR3 nucleotide sequence: TGTGCCAGCAGTCCATGGGGCGGGAGATCGAGCACAGATACGCAGTATTTT.

This clonotype occurred a few times. This sequence joins TRBV7-9 and TRBJ2-1; 12 bases map to TRBD2. The V gene's germline CDR1 is SEHNR and CDR2 FQNEAQ (reference sequence). CDR3 length: 16 residues. The V segment lost 6 bases and the J segment 7 bases; nucleotides outside the gene matches: 10. CDR3 DNA sequence: TGTGCCAGCAGGGATCCTAGCGGGAGGGCCGGGAATGAGCAGTTCTTC. It encodes CASRDPSGRAGNEQFF.

This clonotype was recorded at least ten times. The rearrangement links TRBV29-1 to TRBJ2-3; 8 bases align to TRBD1. The CDR3 length is 13 residues. Germline CDR1 reads SQVTM; CDR2 reads ANQGSEA. Trimming took 6 bases from V and 1 from J; bases not matched to a gene: 3. Here the CDR3 DNA reads TGCAGCGTCAGGGGGCTAGGCACAGATACGCAGTATTTT. Amino acid sequence: CSVRGLGTDTQYF.

This clonotype was observed a handful of times. This rearrangement joins TRBV6-1 to TRBJ2-1; TRBD1 might be the D (6 bases). This CDR3 contains 15 residues. CDR1 MNHNS and CDR2 SASEGT come from the germline V gene. The V gene lost 6 bases and the J gene lost 8 bases, with 20 bases spanning the gap. The CDR3 region is CASRSRGPGFHEQFF. For the CDR3, the DNA is TGTGCCAGCAGAAGCAGGGGACCCGGGTTCCATGAGCAGTTCTTC.

This clonotype was observed a handful of times. The V and J genes are TRBV27 and TRBJ2-1, with 7 bases lining up with TRBD2. This CDR3 region has 15 residues. The germline V gene has CDR1 MNHEY and CDR2 SMNVEV (reference sequence). The V gene end was trimmed by 7 bases and the J gene end by 1 base; junction bases not matched to a gene: 7. CDR3: CASTLAGKSYNEQFF. The CDR3 DNA reads as TGTGCCAGCACCTTAGCGGGTAAATCCTACAATGAGCAGTTCTTC.

The V gene is TRBV30, the J gene TRBJ2-3; possible D gene TRBD2, 6 bases. Germline V CDR1 and CDR2: GTSNPN, SVGIG (reference sequence). V shed 2 bases and J shed 2 bases, with 14 bases lying between them. The CDR3 has 15 amino acids. CDR3 DNA: TGTGCCTGGAGTCGTATCGGGAGTATCACAGATACGCAGTATTTT. Its translation: CAWSRIGSITDTQYF.

The chain carries TRBV11-2 and TRBJ1-2, with TRBD1 identical over 7 bases. Germline lookup yields CDR1 SGHAT and CDR2 FQNNGV. The V and J ends lost 3 bases and 2 bases, in that order; junction bases with no gene match: 3. The CDR3 sequence is 14 residues long. The CDR3: CASSFSTGNYGYTF. The DNA of the CDR3 is TGTGCCAGCAGCTTCTCGACAGGGAACTATGGCTACACCTTC.

The chain joins TRBV5-1 to TRBJ2-5; 7 bases agree with TRBD1. The CDR3 sequence is 16 residues long. The J segment lost 0 bases and the V segment lost 2 bases, leaving 7 bases of the junction unmatched. Germline CDR1 is SGHRS and CDR2 is YFSETQ. CDR3 in DNA: TGCGCCAGCAGCTTCCACACGGGACAGTACCAAGAGACCCAGTACTTC. Its translation is CASSFHTGQYQETQYF. Complete variable domain (other parts from reference TRBV5-1 and TRBJ2-5): KAGVTQTPRYLIKTRGQQVTLSCSPISGHRSVSWYQQTPGQGLQFLFEYFSETQRNKGNFPGRFSGRQFSNSRSEMNVSTLELGDSALYLCASSFHTGQYQETQYFGPGTRLLVL.

The rearrangement joins TRBV7-9 to TRBJ1-1; D remains unclear. The CDR3 totals 14 residues. Looked up from germline, CDR1 is SEHNR and CDR2 is FQNEAQ (reference sequence). Deletions cut 5 bases from V and 1 base from J, with 11 bases between. CDR3 amino acids: CASSASGSNTEAFF. CDR3 DNA: TGTGCCAGCAGCGCCTCTGGTTCGAACACTGAAGCTTTCTTT.

This chain uses TRBV2 with TRBJ2-1; possibly TRBD1 for D (6 bases). The CDR3 has 14 residues. Trimming cost V 4 bases and J 5 bases, with 12 bases left between them. CDR1 and CDR2 from the germline V gene are SNHLY and FYNNEI. CDR3: CASSVGRGDNEQFF. DNA of the CDR3: TGTGCCAGCAGTGTAGGCAGGGGTGACAATGAGCAGTTCTTC. The whole variable domain, remainder taken from reference TRBV2 and TRBJ2-1, is EPEVTQTPSHQVTQMGQEVILRCVPISNHLYFYWYRQILGQKVEFLVSFYNNEISEKSEIFDDQFSVERPDGSNFTLKIRSTKLEDSAMYFCASSVGRGDNEQFFGPGTRLTVL.

This clonotype came up a few times. V usage is TRBV5-1 and J usage is TRBJ1-1; D uncertain. Germline V lookup: CDR1 SGHRS, CDR2 YFSETQ. The germline V and J ends were trimmed by 0 bases and 2 bases, with 11 bases remaining between them. The CDR3 length is 15 residues. CDR3 in amino acids: CASSLDVGYNTEAFF. In nucleotides, the CDR3 is TGCGCCAGCAGCTTGGACGTAGGGTATAACACTGAAGCTTTCTTT. Drawing the rest from reference TRBV5-1 and TRBJ1-1, the complete variable domain is KAGVTQTPRYLIKTRGQQVTLSCSPISGHRSVSWYQQTPGQGLQFLFEYFSETQRNKGNFPGRFSGRQFSNSRSEMNVSTLELGDSALYLCASSLDVGYNTEAFFGQGTRLTVV.

The sample holds a few counts of this clonotype. The V and J genes are TRBV20-1 and TRBJ2-2; TRBD1 agrees at 8 bases. Trimming took 7 bases from V and 4 from J; bases not matched to a gene: 8. This CDR3 is built from 14 residues. The germline CDR1 and CDR2 sequences are DFQATT and SNEGSKA (reference sequence). The CDR3: CSVIDRGATGELFF. In nucleotides, the CDR3 is TGCAGTGTCATCGACAGGGGTGCCACCGGGGAGCTGTTTTTT.

This clonotype turned up a few times. The gene calls are TRBV11-2 and TRBJ1-4, with D perhaps TRBD1 (5 bases). V was shortened by 6 bases and J by 4 bases, with 15 bases between the two germline ends. The CDR3 is 15 amino acids. From germline, CDR1 is SGHAT and CDR2 FQNNGV. The DNA for the CDR3 is TGTGCCAGCAGACCCACCGGGACTCTTAATGAAAAACTGTTTTTT. It encodes CASRPTGTLNEKLFF.

The chain has TRBV12-3 or TRBV12-4 and TRBJ2-5; D tentatively reads TRBD1 or TRBD2 (6 bases each). The germline V and J ends were trimmed by 6 bases and 2 bases, with 13 bases remaining between them. The CDR3 runs 14 residues. CDR3 protein: CASRQTGGQETQYF. DNA for the CDR3: TGTGCCAGCAGGCAGACAGGAGGGCAAGAGACCCAGTACTTC.

This clonotype was detected a few times. The chain recombines TRBV6-5 with TRBJ2-5; no firm D call. The CDR3 has 14 residues. With 2 bases removed from V and 5 bases from J, the gap between germline ends came to 12 bases. Germline V CDR1 and CDR2: MNHEY, SVGAGI. The CDR3 region has the DNA TGTGCCAGCAGTTACCATGGGGATGGGGAGACCCAGTACTTC. Its protein is CASSYHGDGETQYF.